This TCR beta chain was profiled in a study of cytomegalovirus exposure and HLA in healthy donors. Whole-study results and caveats: Most TCRs appeared rarely, but some public TCRs recurred in many donors. Cytomegalovirus-associated TCR beta chains were listed, numbering 150 to 200. Indistinguishable V segments, including TRBV6-2 and TRBV6-3, were excluded. Among the sequence variants, a highly shared cluster was likely an artifact of sequencing.

About this clone: Its target is not known.

The CDR3 has 19 residues. The germline V gene has CDR1 LNHDA and CDR2 SQIVND (reference sequence). J lost 7 bases, V lost 5 bases, and 22 bases had no gene match. 13 Jbeta primers and 60 Vbeta primers were used for the PCR. Clones were read by immunoSEQ multiplex PCR, and TCRdb kept only the in-frame ones, dropping some. The sample carries more than 200,000 clones, roughly 83% recorded once. The receptor's source is a girl between 5 and 17 years old in good health and CMV-seronegative. The sequenced material came from PBMCs. The rearrangement joins TRBV19 to TRBJ1-4; TRBD1 agrees at 7 bases. Written as DNA, the CDR3 is TGTGCCAGTAGTCGGGGCAGGGGGAGAACTTTAAGGGTCGGTGAAAAACTGTTTTTT. Translation: CASSRGRGRTLRVGEKLFF.